Following are 25 T cell receptor beta chains from one sample sequenced in a study of blood T cells in healthy people across ages. Using a J-beta primer mix together with a sample-barcoded 5' primer, a second PCR was run for 7 to 11 cycles. In TCRdb, the 5' RACE reads were re-called with MiXCR into one record per CDR3 protein. The sample holds 600,000 or so distinct CDR3 sequences, about 45% seen once. Sequencing used blood. The receptors derive from a man at least 80 years old in good health.

V is TRBV11-3 and J is TRBJ1-1, with 7 positions matching TRBD1. Losses at the gene ends were 5 bases for V and 5 bases for J; bases not matched to a gene: 11. Germline values: CDR1 SGHNT, CDR2 YENEEA. The CDR3 sequence is 15 residues long. CDR3 sequence: CASSKRTGGGTEAFF. The CDR3 nucleotides are TGTGCCAGCAGCAAGAGGACAGGAGGAGGAACTGAAGCTTTCTTT. Full variable domain (rest looked up from reference TRBV11-3 and TRBJ1-1): EAGVVQSPRYKIIEKKQPVAFWCNPISGHNTLYWYLQNLGQGPELLIRYENEEAVDDSQLPKDRFSAERLKGVDSTLKIQPAELGDSAVYLCASSKRTGGGTEAFFGQGTRLTVV.

CDR3 nucleotide sequence: TGTGCCAGCAGCCTTTGGGGGCAATTTACCGGGGAGCTGTTTTTT. It encodes CASSLWGQFTGELFF. The chain joins TRBV3-1 to TRBJ2-2, with D possibly TRBD1 on 6 matching bases. This CDR3 spans 15 amino acids. Trimming took off 4 bases at V and 5 bases at J, with 14 bases between the two ends. Germline V lookup: CDR1 LGHDT, CDR2 YNNKEL (reference sequence).

V gene TRBV10-3 combines with J gene TRBJ1-1; D is unclear. Germline V gives CDR1 ENHRY, CDR2 SYGVKD. Trimming took 8 bases from V and 1 from J, leaving 11 bases between them. CDR3 length equals 13 residues. CDR3 DNA sequence: TGTGCCATCGGGAAATCACCGAACACTGAAGCTTTCTTT. This codes for CAIGKSPNTEAFF.

A few counts support this clonotype. The chain couples TRBV7-2 to TRBJ2-7; 8 bases are a match to TRBD2. V lost 2 bases and J lost 0; bases outside the gene matches: 12. The CDR3 sequence is 18 residues long. Germline V gene data show CDR1 as SGHTA and CDR2 as FQGNSA. In DNA form, the CDR3 reads TGTGCCAGCAGCTTAATGTTAATCTCTAGCGGGTACTCCTACGAGCAGTACTTC. Amino acid sequence: CASSLMLISSGYSYEQYF.

The rearrangement uses TRBV20-1 and TRBJ2-5; TRBD2 aligns across 9 bases. The CDR3 length is 16 residues. CDR1 is DFQATT, CDR2 SNEGSKA, per germline (reference sequence). Trimming at V came to 6 bases and at J to 4 bases, leaving 15 bases not matched to a gene. The CDR3 sequence is CSAATRLAVGRETQYF. In DNA, the CDR3 is TGCAGTGCCGCAACTCGACTAGCGGTGGGTCGAGAGACCCAGTACTTC.

The chain is built from TRBV20-1 and TRBJ2-7; tentatively, D is TRBD1 (5 bases). V lost 8 bases and J lost 3, with 20 bases in between. This CDR3 spans 14 amino acids. Germline assignment: CDR1 DFQATT and CDR2 SNEGSKA (reference sequence). CDR3 region: CSSRVGLRGYEQYF. CDR3 coding DNA: TGCAGTTCCCGGGTGGGGCTTAGGGGCTACGAGCAGTACTTC.

This clonotype was seen a handful of times. This chain links TRBV7-9 with TRBJ1-1; D not resolved. The germline CDR1 and CDR2 sequences are SEHNR and FQNEAQ (reference sequence). The CDR3 totals 12 residues. V lost 5 bases, J lost 4 bases, and 8 bases lay in between. The CDR3 is CASSITSTEAFF. In DNA form, the CDR3 reads TGTGCCAGCAGCATAACAAGCACTGAAGCTTTCTTT.

The chain links TRBV29-1 to TRBJ2-3; a possible D gene is TRBD2 (6 bases). This CDR3 region has 17 residues. V lost 6 bases and J lost 4, with 26 bases in between. CDR1 is SQVTM, CDR2 ANQGSEA, per germline. CDR3: CSVGGFFWGTGADTQYF. CDR3 sequence (DNA): TGCAGCGTGGGGGGTTTTTTTTGGGGGACGGGCGCAGATACGCAGTATTTT.

This clonotype was detected many times. The gene calls are TRBV6-6 and TRBJ2-7; D unclear. The CDR3 has 14 residues. V was shortened by 4 bases and J by 3 bases, with 13 bases between the two germline ends. The germline gives CDR1 MNHNY, CDR2 SVGAGI (reference sequence). Here the CDR3 DNA reads TGTGCCAGCAGTTCTTTTCAGGAGATCTACGAGCAGTACTTC. Translating gives CASSSFQEIYEQYF.

This clonotype was picked up a small number of times. V usage is TRBV6-2 or TRBV6-3 and J usage is TRBJ2-1; 14 bases align to TRBD2. CDR1 is MNHEY and CDR2 is SVGEGT in the germline V gene. The length of the CDR3 is 15 residues. The trim removed 8 bases at V and 8 bases at J, leaving 8 bases unmatched. The CDR3 region has the DNA TGTGCCAGCCGGCCGGGACTAGCGGGAGTCTATGAGCAGTTCTTC. Amino acids: CASRPGLAGVYEQFF.

The table lists this clonotype with a count of one. V usage is TRBV10-3 and J usage is TRBJ2-4; 9 positions agree with TRBD2. The CDR3 runs to 14 residues. The germline CDR1 and CDR2 sequences are ENHRY and SYGVKD. J was trimmed by 13 bases and V by 4 bases; bases with no gene match: 11. The CDR3 nucleotides are TGTGCCATCAGTGGTAGCGGGGGCGGTGAGGAGCAGTACTTC. Translation gives CAISGSGGGEEQYF.

The chain is built from TRBV4-3 and TRBJ2-1; 8 bases are shared with TRBD2. V lost 2 bases to trimming and J lost 0 bases; unmatched junction nucleotides: 12. The CDR3 is made up of 19 amino acids. CDR1 is LGHNA and CDR2 is YSLEER in the germline V gene. Here the CDR3 reads CASSQSSLAAPSSYNEQFF. CDR3 nucleotides: TGCGCCAGCAGCCAATCATCACTAGCGGCCCCGAGCTCCTACAATGAGCAGTTCTTC.

This clonotype was seen just once. A much larger clone lies one base from this, so it may be a read error. The chain combines TRBV7-9 with TRBJ2-5; 8 bases map to TRBD2. CDR1 and CDR2 from the germline V gene are SEHNR and FQNEAQ (reference sequence). V lost 11 bases, J lost 5 bases, and 19 bases stayed unmatched. This CDR3 spans 16 amino acids. CDR3 loop: CACTPRASGYIETQYF. The CDR3 DNA is TGTGCCTGCACGCCCCGGGCTAGCGGGTACATTGAGACCCAGTACTTC.

The rearrangement uses TRBV29-1 and TRBJ2-1, with TRBD2 matching 10 bases. In germline, CDR1 is SQVTM, CDR2 ANQGSEA. With V trimmed by 7 bases and J by 4 bases, 7 bases remained unmatched. The CDR3 runs to 14 residues. The CDR3 sequence is CSARFSGGYNEQFF. Here the CDR3 DNA reads TGCAGCGCCCGATTTAGCGGGGGGTACAATGAGCAGTTCTTC.

For this clonotype: A much larger clone sits a single nucleotide away, making a read error possible. The chain carries TRBV29-1 and TRBJ2-4; 15 nucleotides match TRBD2. In germline, CDR1 is SQVTM, CDR2 ANQGSEA. V trimming: 4 bases; J trimming: 13 bases; junction bases outside the gene matches: 11. The CDR3 contains 15 residues. CDR3 coding DNA: TGCAGCGTTGTAGGACTAGCGGGGGGGCCGAATGAGCAGTACTTC. Translation gives CSVVGLAGGPNEQYF.

The J gene is TRBJ2-1, the V gene TRBV7-2; the match to TRBD2 covers 10 bases. After removal of 2 bases from V and 10 bases from J, the junction contained 11 bases not matched to a gene. The CDR3 is 16 amino acids. Germline V gives CDR1 SGHTA, CDR2 FQGNSA. This CDR3 reads CASSLTPGLASGEQFF. DNA for the CDR3: TGTGCCAGCAGCTTAACCCCGGGACTAGCGTCAGGAGAGCAGTTCTTC.

In this sample, this clonotype turned up a few times. J is TRBJ1-6 and V is TRBV5-1; 8 positions agree with TRBD1. CDR1 and CDR2 (germline): SGHRS, YFSETQ. The length of the CDR3 is 15 residues. J gave up 7 bases and V 0 bases, and 3 bases lay outside the gene matches. In nucleotides, the CDR3 is TGCGCCAGCAGCTTGGGACAGGGGCGAAATTCACCCCTCCACTTT. Translated: CASSLGQGRNSPLHF.

The rearrangement uses TRBV5-1 and TRBJ2-1; 7 nucleotides match TRBD1. CDR3 length equals 14 residues. The junction had 9 bases not matched to a gene; V was cut back by 3 bases and J by 9 bases. Germline values: CDR1 SGHRS, CDR2 YFSETQ. CDR3 amino acids: CASSSVRGLFEQFF. The CDR3 region has the DNA TGCGCCAGCAGCTCCGTAAGGGGGCTTTTTGAGCAGTTCTTC.

This chain joins TRBV7-8 and TRBJ2-7; 7 bases align to TRBD1. This CDR3 is built from 16 residues. Per the germline V gene, CDR1 is SGHVS and CDR2 is FQNEAQ. J gave up 5 bases and V 5 bases, and 15 bases lay outside the gene matches. Here the CDR3 reads CASSPSFPGGSNEQYF. The CDR3 region has the DNA TGTGCCAGCAGCCCATCCTTTCCAGGGGGTAGTAACGAGCAGTACTTC.

CDR3 protein: CSAPTGGSGANVLTF. CDR3 nucleotide sequence: TGCAGTGCTCCGACAGGGGGCTCTGGGGCCAACGTCCTGACTTTC. The chain links TRBV20-1 to TRBJ2-6, with 9 bases lining up with TRBD1. This CDR3 is 15 amino acids long. Germline CDR1 and CDR2: DFQATT and SNEGSKA (reference sequence). V dropped 5 bases and J dropped 0; count of bases not matched to a gene: 2.

This chain links TRBV4-1 with TRBJ1-1, with D tentatively TRBD1 (5 bases). This CDR3 has 15 residues. The germline gives CDR1 MGHRA, CDR2 YSYEKL. Trimming shortened V by 4 bases and J by 0 bases, and 12 bases separated the two germline ends. Written as DNA, the CDR3 is TGCGCCAGCAGCCGCAGCGGGACCGTGAACACTGAAGCTTTCTTT. As protein: CASSRSGTVNTEAFF.

This sequence joins TRBV20-1 and TRBJ2-5; D unresolved. CDR1 is DFQATT and CDR2 is SNEGSKA in the germline V gene (reference sequence). The CDR3 runs to 12 residues. V was cut by 6 bases and J by 9 bases, with 17 bases left in between. The CDR3 region has the DNA TGCAGTGCCCCTCACAGACGTGGGGCCCAGTACTTC. Translation: CSAPHRRGAQYF.

The chain combines TRBV7-2 with TRBJ2-5, with D perhaps TRBD1 (7 bases). Trimming shortened V by 4 bases and J by 5 bases, and 14 bases separated the two germline ends. Germline CDR1 is SGHTA and CDR2 is FQGNSA. The CDR3 loop spans 14 amino acids. CDR3 loop: CASSSGGPGETQYF. The CDR3, as DNA: TGTGCCAGCAGCTCAGGGGGGCCGGGGGAGACCCAGTACTTC.

V is TRBV20-1 and J is TRBJ1-2, with TRBD1 identical over 8 bases. Unmatched junction bases numbered 13, after V lost 2 bases and J lost 8 bases. Germline V CDR1 and CDR2: DFQATT, SNEGSKA (reference sequence). This CDR3 has 15 amino acids. For the CDR3, the DNA is TGCAGTGCTAGACGACAGGGGAAGAACTCGCGGGGCTACACCTTC. Its protein is CSARRQGKNSRGYTF.

This clonotype was recorded a few times. J is TRBJ2-3 and V is TRBV7-2; 10 positions agree with TRBD2. The germline V gene has CDR1 SGHTA and CDR2 FQGNSA. Losses at the gene ends were 2 bases for V and 2 bases for J; bases not matched to a gene: 7. The CDR3 is made up of 17 amino acids. The CDR3 is CASSLQAGGPVTDTQYF. The CDR3 region has the DNA TGTGCCAGCAGCTTACAAGCGGGGGGGCCCGTCACAGATACGCAGTATTTT.